This T cell receptor (beta chain) was sequenced for a study of CD8+ T cells in alopecia areata. Study results and caveats: There were also resident alphabeta T cells of normal skin sequenced in scalp samples.

V dropped 4 bases and J dropped 5; count of bases not matched to a gene: 8. Germline CDR1 reads MGHRA; CDR2 reads YSYEKL. The CDR3 is 15 residues long. Remarks on this clone: Its antigen is currently unknown.

Once RNA had been extracted, it was reverse transcribed into cDNA to act as the sequencing template. Method: immunoSEQ multiplex PCR; TCRdb's copy keeps in-frame clones and lacks some. The sample has roughly 170,000 clones, 50% to 75% seen once. J is TRBJ2-1 and V is TRBV4-1; TRBD2 agrees at 7 bases. This sequence was found in a human donor with alopecia areata. The source material was CD4+ T cells sorted from blood, sampled at week 0. The CDR3 here is CASSPLGGNNNEQFF. As DNA, the CDR3 is TGCGCCAGCAGCCCCCTGGGGGGGAATAACAATGAGCAGTTCTTC.